This T cell receptor (beta chain) was captured by sequencing in a study of spatial heterogeneity in lung cancer. Study context: After resection, follow-up PBMC samples were sequenced when available, at a median of approximately 26 months later.

Specified time point: blood at routine non-recurrence follow-up after resection. In each case, whole RNA from tumor, nontumor lung or frozen PBMC was sequenced unsorted. Only a few counts were recorded for this clonotype. V was clipped by 4 bases and J by 4 bases, with 8 bases between them. CDR1 SGDLS and CDR2 YYNGEE come from the germline V gene. The CDR3 has 13 amino acids. All TCR cDNA molecules were individually tagged with a unique molecular identifier. TCRdb analysed the 5' RACE reads with MiXCR anew, one entry per CDR3 protein. The sample includes about 43,000 distinct CDR3 sequences, 22% of them seen just once.

This sample comprised PBMCs, obtained at follow-up. The J gene is TRBJ2-2, the V gene TRBV9; TRBD1 might be the D (6 bases). The sequence was obtained from a female donor with early-stage non-small cell lung cancer. The CDR3, as DNA: TGTGCCAGCAGCATACAGGGCACCGGGGAGCTGTTTTTT. Translation: CASSIQGTGELFF.